Shown below are 13 T cell receptor beta chains from a single sample sequenced in a study of CD4 T cells in relation to SARS-CoV-2 and coronaviruses. Clones were read by immunoSEQ multiplex PCR, and TCRdb kept only the in-frame ones, dropping some. The table shows approximately 60,000 clones, with about 92% occurring only once. Sequencing input: naive CD4+ T cells from PBMCs. Regarding subset: naive CD4+ T cells isolated by negative enrichment. Every receptor here comes from an adult with COVID-19.

This clone was observed a few times. V and J are TRBV14 and TRBJ2-1; 8 bases align to TRBD1. The length of the CDR3 is 15 residues. Losses at the gene ends were 6 bases for V and 2 bases for J; bases not matched to a gene: 6. Germline CDR1 SGHDN, CDR2 FVKESK. The CDR3 DNA sequence: TGTGCCAGCAGTCCCGGACAGGGAACCTACAATGAGCAGTTCTTC. This encodes CASSPGQGTYNEQFF.

The rearrangement joins TRBV6-5 to TRBJ2-1, with 8 bases identical to TRBD2. CDR1 and CDR2 (germline): MNHEY, SVGAGI. This CDR3 spans 15 amino acids. V dropped 6 bases and J dropped 4; count of bases not matched to a gene: 8. CDR3 region: CASSRYSGTYNEQFF. The CDR3 bases are TGTGCCAGCAGCCGCTATAGCGGGACATACAATGAGCAGTTCTTC.

This chain links TRBV5-1 with TRBJ2-3; tentative D call: TRBD2 (6 bases). This CDR3 contains 15 residues. V gave up 3 bases and J gave up 3 bases, with 14 bases separating them. Germline V gene lookup returns CDR1 SGHRS and CDR2 YFSETQ. CDR3 amino acids: CASSSSHGGTDTQYF. CDR3 DNA: TGCGCCAGCAGCTCCTCCCATGGAGGGACAGATACGCAGTATTTT.

This chain connects TRBV6-5 to TRBJ2-1; 8 positions agree with TRBD1. V gave up 5 bases and J gave up 5 bases; unmatched junction bases: 5. Germline-derived CDR1 and CDR2 are MNHEY and SVGAGI. This CDR3 comprises 14 residues. CDR3 bases: TGTGCCAGCAGTACCGGACAGGGAAACAATGAGCAGTTCTTC. Its translation is CASSTGQGNNEQFF.

V gene TRBV29-1 combines with J gene TRBJ1-1; D is unclear. There are 12 residues in the CDR3. Trimming removed 1 base at V and 6 bases at J, with 9 bases between. CDR1 is SQVTM and CDR2 is ANQGSEA in the germline V gene. The CDR3 loop reads CSVEVDAAEAFF. Written as DNA, the CDR3 is TGCAGCGTTGAAGTCGACGCGGCTGAAGCTTTCTTT.

The V gene is TRBV10-3, the J gene TRBJ2-5, with TRBD2 matching 15 bases. The CDR3 is 17 amino acids. V was clipped by 3 bases and J by 6 bases; unmatched bases: 8. The germline V gene encodes CDR1 ENHRY and CDR2 SYGVKD. CDR3: CAISDSGLAGGRQTQYF. The CDR3 nucleotides read TGTGCCATCAGTGATTCCGGACTAGCGGGAGGGCGACAGACCCAGTACTTC.

The chain combines TRBV27 with TRBJ1-5, with a tentative D call TRBD1 (5 bases). This CDR3 region has 13 residues. V dropped 5 bases and J dropped 4 bases, with 9 bases sitting between them. Germline lookup yields CDR1 MNHEY and CDR2 SMNVEV (reference sequence). For the CDR3, the DNA is TGTGCCAGCAGTCTACAGGTGAATCAGCCCCAGCATTTT. Its protein is CASSLQVNQPQHF.

The chain employs TRBV5-1 and TRBJ2-5, with 10 positions matching TRBD1. The CDR3 is 15 amino acids. CDR1 and CDR2 from the germline V gene are SGHRS and YFSETQ. Unmatched junction bases numbered 8, after V lost 4 bases and J lost 5 bases. In DNA form, the CDR3 reads TGCGCCAGCAGCGACAATGACAGGGGGCCGGAGACCCAGTACTTC. This translates into CASSDNDRGPETQYF.

The J gene is TRBJ1-1, the V gene TRBV19, with D possibly TRBD1 on 6 matching bases. CDR3 size: 12 residues. Germline V gene lookup returns CDR1 LNHDA and CDR2 SQIVND (reference sequence). Trimming left V 6 bases short and J 7 bases short, with 12 bases between. In nucleotides, the CDR3 is TGTGCCAGTAGCCAGACAGGTGGTGAAGCTTTCTTT. Protein sequence: CASSQTGGEAFF.

The rearrangement uses TRBV12-3 or TRBV12-4 and TRBJ2-7; the D is unclear. The CDR3 is made up of 12 amino acids. V was pared by 8 bases and J by 2 bases, with 10 bases between. The CDR3 sequence is CASGRTAYEQYF. The CDR3, as DNA: TGTGCCAGCGGCAGGACCGCCTACGAGCAGTACTTC.

This CDR3 is CASSASSWGRGGYTF. The CDR3 bases are TGTGCCAGCAGTGCCTCCTCCTGGGGGCGTGGCGGCTACACCTTC. This chain joins TRBV6-4 and TRBJ1-2; a weak D match, TRBD1 (6 bases). The CDR3 totals 15 residues. Trimming shortened V by 4 bases and J by 8 bases, and 20 bases separated the two germline ends. Germline V gives CDR1 MRHNA, CDR2 SNTAGT.

In its sample, this clone was seen a few times. This rearrangement joins TRBV14 to TRBJ2-3; D is undetermined. V lost 1 base and J 5 bases, leaving 1 base between the germline ends. The CDR3 consists of 11 residues. Germline V gene data show CDR1 as SGHDN and CDR2 as FVKESK. The CDR3 loop is CASSQGDTQYF. CDR3 DNA sequence: TGTGCCAGCAGCCAAGGAGATACGCAGTATTTT.

The chain is built from TRBV11-2 and TRBJ2-7, with D maybe TRBD1 (6 bases). The germline V gene has CDR1 SGHAT and CDR2 FQNNGV. Trimming stripped 1 base from V and 0 bases from J, with 10 bases between. This CDR3 has 15 amino acids. The CDR3 region has the DNA TGTGCCAGCAGCTTAGGGACAGACAGCTCCTACGAGCAGTACTTC. This codes for CASSLGTDSSYEQYF.